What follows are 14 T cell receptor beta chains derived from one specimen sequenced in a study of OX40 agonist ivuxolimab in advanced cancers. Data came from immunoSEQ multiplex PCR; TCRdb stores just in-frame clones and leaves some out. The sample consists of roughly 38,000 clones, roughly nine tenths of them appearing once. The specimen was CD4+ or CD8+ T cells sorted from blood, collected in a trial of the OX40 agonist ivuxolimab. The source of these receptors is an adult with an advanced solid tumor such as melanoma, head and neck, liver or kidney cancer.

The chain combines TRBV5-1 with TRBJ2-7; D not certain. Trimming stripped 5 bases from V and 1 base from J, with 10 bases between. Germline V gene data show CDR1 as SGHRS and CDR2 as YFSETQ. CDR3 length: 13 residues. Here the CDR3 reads CASSSGRSYEQYF. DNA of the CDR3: TGCGCCAGCAGTTCAGGCAGATCCTACGAGCAGTACTTC.

Written as DNA, the CDR3 is TGTGCCAGTAGCGCAGGGTACACCGGGGAGCTGTTTTTT. Amino acids: CASSAGYTGELFF. The chain joins TRBV19 to TRBJ2-2; weak D call: TRBD1 (5 bases). The CDR3 consists of 13 residues. Germline lookup yields CDR1 LNHDA and CDR2 SQIVND (reference sequence). Trimming removed 6 bases at V and 3 bases at J, with 8 bases between.

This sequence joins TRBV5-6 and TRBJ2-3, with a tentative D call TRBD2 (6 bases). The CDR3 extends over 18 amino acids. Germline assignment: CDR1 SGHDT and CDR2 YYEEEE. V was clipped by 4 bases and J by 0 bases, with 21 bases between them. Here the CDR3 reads CASSLLPVLAASTDTQYF. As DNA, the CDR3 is TGTGCCAGCAGCCTATTGCCGGTGTTAGCGGCTAGCACAGATACGCAGTATTTT.

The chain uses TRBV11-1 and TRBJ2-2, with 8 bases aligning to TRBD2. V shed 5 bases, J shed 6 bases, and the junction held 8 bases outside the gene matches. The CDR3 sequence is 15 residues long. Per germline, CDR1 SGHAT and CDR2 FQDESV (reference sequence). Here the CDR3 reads CASSPPGLGAGELFF. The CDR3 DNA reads TGTGCCAGCAGCCCTCCGGGACTAGGGGCCGGGGAGCTGTTTTTT.

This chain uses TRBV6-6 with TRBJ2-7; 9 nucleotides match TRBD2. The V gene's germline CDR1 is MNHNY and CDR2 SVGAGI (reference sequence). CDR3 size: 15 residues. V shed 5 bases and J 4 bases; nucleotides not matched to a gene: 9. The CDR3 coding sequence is TGTGCCAGCAGTGTGAGGGCGGGAGGGCGGTACGAGCAGTACTTC. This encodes CASSVRAGGRYEQYF.

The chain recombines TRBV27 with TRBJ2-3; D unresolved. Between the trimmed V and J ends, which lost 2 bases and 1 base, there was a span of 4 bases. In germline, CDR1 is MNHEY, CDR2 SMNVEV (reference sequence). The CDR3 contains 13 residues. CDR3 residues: CASSLVGTDTQYF. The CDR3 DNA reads TGTGCCAGCAGTTTAGTGGGCACAGATACGCAGTATTTT.

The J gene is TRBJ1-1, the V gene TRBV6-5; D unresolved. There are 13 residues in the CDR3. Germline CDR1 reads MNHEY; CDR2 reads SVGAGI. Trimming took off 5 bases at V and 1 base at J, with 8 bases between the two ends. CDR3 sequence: CASSLGGNTEAFF. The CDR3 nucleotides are TGTGCCAGCAGTCTTGGCGGGAACACTGAAGCTTTCTTT.

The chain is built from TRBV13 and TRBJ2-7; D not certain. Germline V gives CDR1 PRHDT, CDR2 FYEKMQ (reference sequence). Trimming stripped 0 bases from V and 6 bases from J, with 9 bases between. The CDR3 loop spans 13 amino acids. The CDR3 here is CASSLGLVPEQYF. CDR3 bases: TGTGCCAGCAGCTTAGGCCTAGTACCCGAGCAGTACTTC.

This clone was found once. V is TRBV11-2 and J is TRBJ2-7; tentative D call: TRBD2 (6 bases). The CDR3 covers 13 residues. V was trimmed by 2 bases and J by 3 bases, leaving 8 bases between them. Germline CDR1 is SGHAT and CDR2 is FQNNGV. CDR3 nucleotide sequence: TGTGCCAGCAGCTTACAGCGGGTCTACGAGCAGTACTTC. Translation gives CASSLQRVYEQYF.

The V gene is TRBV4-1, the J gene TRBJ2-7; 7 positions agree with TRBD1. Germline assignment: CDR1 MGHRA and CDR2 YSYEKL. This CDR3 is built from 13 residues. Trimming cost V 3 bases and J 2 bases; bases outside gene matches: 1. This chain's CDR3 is CASSHDRAYEQYF. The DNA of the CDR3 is TGCGCCAGCAGCCACGACAGGGCCTACGAGCAGTACTTC.

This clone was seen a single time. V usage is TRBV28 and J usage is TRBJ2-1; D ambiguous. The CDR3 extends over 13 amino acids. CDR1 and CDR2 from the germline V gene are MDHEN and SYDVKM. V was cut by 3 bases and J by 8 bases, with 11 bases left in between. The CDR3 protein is CASSLANLDEQFF. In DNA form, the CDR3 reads TGTGCCAGCAGTTTGGCTAATTTGGATGAGCAGTTCTTC.

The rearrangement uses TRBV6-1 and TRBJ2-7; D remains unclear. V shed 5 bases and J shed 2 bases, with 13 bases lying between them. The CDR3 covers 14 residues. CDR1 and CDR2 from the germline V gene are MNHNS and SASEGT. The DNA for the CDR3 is TGTGCCAGCAGTAGGGTCTCTTCCACCTACGAGCAGTACTTC. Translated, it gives CASSRVSSTYEQYF.

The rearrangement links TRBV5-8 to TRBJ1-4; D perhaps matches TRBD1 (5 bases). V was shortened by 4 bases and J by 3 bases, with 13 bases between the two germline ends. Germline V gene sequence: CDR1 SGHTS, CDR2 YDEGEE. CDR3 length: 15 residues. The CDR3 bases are TGTGCCAGCAGCGTCAGAGGGGTGGCTAATGAAAAACTGTTTTTT. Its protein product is CASSVRGVANEKLFF.

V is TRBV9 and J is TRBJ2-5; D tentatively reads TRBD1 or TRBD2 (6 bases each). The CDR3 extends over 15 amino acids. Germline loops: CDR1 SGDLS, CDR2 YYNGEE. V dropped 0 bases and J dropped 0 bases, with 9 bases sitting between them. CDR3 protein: CASSVGRGDQETQYF. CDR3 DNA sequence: TGTGCCAGCAGCGTAGGAAGGGGGGACCAAGAGACCCAGTACTTC.